Described below is a single T cell receptor (beta chain) sequence and its context. Its antigen is not known. The naive CD8 population came from CD45RO-negative cells selected for CCR7, without terminally differentiated effector memory CD45RA+ cells. Donors included only healthy HIV-negative adults lacking recent acute infections or vaccinations. Every contributor of samples was a Caucasian grown-up residing in Nashville, Tennessee. This entry belongs to a study of shared clonotypes between healthy human individuals. Study-wide results and limits: Though the depth was large, rarefaction showed that sorted-subset sequencing was incomplete.

Using approximately 200 ng DNA, 32,000 or so T cell genomes, the sorted-subset replicate PCRs were run. Produced via immunoSEQ multiplex PCR; TCRdb's table is partial and in-frame only. The sample includes millions of clones, approximately 95% of them seen just once. CDR3 length: 12 residues. V gave up 3 bases and J gave up 4 bases, with 6 bases separating them. Germline V gene lookup returns CDR1 MNHNY and CDR2 SVGAGI (reference sequence). Sequences were obtained from naive CD8+ T cells sorted from blood. This TCR was recovered from a man younger than 35 in good health. The V and J genes are TRBV6-6 and TRBJ1-1; D unclear. The CDR3 region is CASSYLSTEAFF. The CDR3 DNA sequence: TGTGCCAGCAGTTATCTCAGCACTGAAGCTTTCTTT.